Included here is one T cell receptor (beta chain) sequence, with context. Antigen: not known. The primer mix had 60 Vbeta and 13 Jbeta primers. Produced via immunoSEQ multiplex PCR; TCRdb's table is partial and in-frame only. The repertoire holds about 170,000 clones, with roughly two thirds as singletons. The data originate from a study of cytomegalovirus exposure and HLA in healthy donors. Across the study: The early release's HLA-typed donors yielded 80 million to 95 million unique TCRs. Study results and caveats: One variant, a missense change in DCLRE1C, was linked in a later analysis to TCR beta V- and J-gene trimming.

Sequencing was done on a sample of PBMCs. The source is a woman between 18 and 30 years old in good health and CMV-seropositive.

The CDR3 loop reads CASSWTSGVAYNEQFF. DNA of the CDR3: TGTGCCAGCAGTTGGACTAGCGGGGTTGCTTACAATGAGCAGTTCTTC. The chain combines TRBV2 with TRBJ2-1, with TRBD2 matching over 12 bases. Looked up from germline, CDR1 is SNHLY and CDR2 is FYNNEI. The CDR3 runs to 16 residues. V trimming: 5 bases; J trimming: 4 bases; junction bases outside the gene matches: 6. Full variable domain (remainder filled in from reference TRBV2 and TRBJ2-1): EPEVTQTPSHQVTQMGQEVILRCVPISNHLYFYWYRQILGQKVEFLVSFYNNEISEKSEIFDDQFSVERPDGSNFTLKIRSTKLEDSAMYFCASSWTSGVAYNEQFFGPGTRLTVL.